The 27 T cell receptor beta chains below come from one sample, sequenced in a study of blood T cell repertoires in COVID-19. Profiled with immunoSEQ multiplex PCR; TCRdb holds only in-frame clones, not every one. Among around 110,000 clones listed, just under 85% were seen once. The sequencing input was peripheral blood. Receptors originate from a man between 65 and 85 years old with active or convalescent COVID-19.

V gene TRBV7-2 combines with J gene TRBJ2-3; 9 nucleotides line up with TRBD2. The CDR3 is 19 amino acids. Germline CDR1 SGHTA, CDR2 FQGNSA. V shed 5 bases, J shed 4 bases, and the junction held 19 bases outside the gene matches. CDR3 protein: CASSPLGGSGRSIPDTQYF. The CDR3 region has the DNA TGTGCCAGCAGCCCCCTCGGGGGTAGCGGGAGAAGTATCCCAGATACGCAGTATTTT.

At least ten counts were recorded for this clone. This rearrangement joins TRBV16 to TRBJ1-5; 8 bases line up with TRBD1. This CDR3 has 15 amino acids. The J segment lost 5 bases and the V segment lost 1 base, leaving 4 bases of the junction unmatched. Germline CDR1 reads KGHSY; CDR2 reads FQNENV. For the CDR3, the DNA is TGTGCCAGCAGCCAATTCCAGGGGGCCTATCAGCCCCAGCATTTT. This gives the protein CASSQFQGAYQPQHF.

The chain carries TRBV13 and TRBJ2-3; TRBD2 aligns across 9 bases. After removal of 1 base from V and 6 bases from J, the junction contained 11 bases not matched to a gene. The germline gives CDR1 PRHDT, CDR2 FYEKMQ (reference sequence). CDR3 length equals 17 residues. The CDR3 protein is CASSLDNRGGRADTQYF. The DNA of the CDR3 is TGTGCCAGCAGCTTAGACAACCGCGGCGGGAGGGCGGATACGCAGTATTTT.

The chain recombines TRBV6-5 with TRBJ1-2, with no clear D. There are 13 residues in the CDR3. Germline V CDR1 and CDR2: MNHEY, SVGAGI. V lost 2 bases, J lost 1 base, and 5 bases lay in between. The CDR3 DNA reads as TGTGCCAGCAGTTACCTGAGTAACTATGGCTACACCTTC. It translates to CASSYLSNYGYTF.

The V gene is TRBV3-1 (or the pseudogene TRBV3-2), the J gene TRBJ1-2, with 11 positions matching TRBD1. Trimming at V came to 2 bases and at J to 4 bases, leaving 9 bases not matched to a gene. CDR1 is LGHDT, CDR2 YNNKEL, per germline (reference sequence). There are 17 residues in the CDR3. The CDR3 region is CASSQRVVGQGAYGYTF. For the CDR3, the DNA is TGTGCCAGCAGCCAAAGGGTCGTAGGACAGGGGGCCTATGGCTACACCTTC.

In nucleotides, the CDR3 is TGTGCCAGCAGCTTAGGTTTGGCGGGGGCCCACACCGGGGAGCTGTTTTTT. It encodes CASSLGLAGAHTGELFF. The rearrangement uses TRBV7-2 and TRBJ2-2, with D possibly being TRBD2 (7 bases). The germline gives CDR1 SGHTA, CDR2 FQGNSA. Trimming shortened V by 1 base and J by 3 bases, and 15 bases separated the two germline ends. CDR3 length: 17 residues.

The V gene is TRBV5-8, the J gene TRBJ2-5; TRBD1 matches at 8 bases. After removal of 4 bases from V and 2 bases from J, the junction contained 10 bases not matched to a gene. CDR3 size: 16 residues. The V gene's germline CDR1 is SGHTS and CDR2 YDEGEE. CDR3 loop: CASSVRRTGQQETQYF. CDR3 DNA: TGTGCCAGCAGCGTAAGGCGGACAGGGCAACAAGAGACCCAGTACTTC.

The rearrangement uses TRBV10-3 and TRBJ2-7; D is possibly TRBD1 (5 bases). This CDR3 region has 17 residues. V lost 3 bases to trimming and J lost 0 bases, with 18 bases between them. CDR1 is ENHRY and CDR2 is SYGVKD in the germline V gene. This CDR3 is CAISERSGAPSSYEQYF. The DNA for the CDR3 is TGTGCCATCAGTGAAAGGTCTGGGGCGCCGAGCTCCTACGAGCAGTACTTC.

This chain connects TRBV18 to TRBJ2-3; possible D gene TRBD1, 6 bases. Germline CDR1 KGHSH, CDR2 LQKENI. This CDR3 is 15 amino acids long. Trimming pared 5 bases from V and 5 bases from J, leaving 17 bases between. The DNA of the CDR3 is TGTGCCAGCTCATCCACAGGGAATGGAGGAGATACGCAGTATTTT. This translates into CASSSTGNGGDTQYF.

The V gene is TRBV7-9, the J gene TRBJ1-2; TRBD1 matches 11 bases. This CDR3 comprises 14 residues. With 5 bases clipped from V and 7 bases from J, the junction kept 6 bases outside the gene matches. Germline assignment: CDR1 SEHNR and CDR2 FQNEAQ (reference sequence). The CDR3: CASSTRTGGFGYTF. DNA for the CDR3: TGTGCCAGCAGCACCCGGACAGGGGGCTTTGGCTACACCTTC.

This chain uses TRBV2 with TRBJ2-3; 7 positions match TRBD2. The CDR3 contains 14 residues. The germline CDR1 and CDR2 sequences are SNHLY and FYNNEI. Losses at the gene ends were 6 bases for V and 2 bases for J; bases not matched to a gene: 5. CDR3 loop: CASRTGGPTDTQYF. CDR3 nucleotides: TGTGCCAGCAGGACGGGGGGTCCCACAGATACGCAGTATTTT.

The rearrangement links TRBV7-9 to TRBJ2-3; TRBD2 agrees at 7 bases. CDR1 and CDR2 (germline): SEHNR, FQNEAQ (reference sequence). The CDR3 sequence is 16 residues long. Trimming at V came to 1 base and at J to 4 bases, leaving 8 bases not matched to a gene. CDR3 loop: CASSLGAGARPDTQYF. The CDR3 nucleotides are TGTGCCAGCAGCTTAGGGGCGGGAGCGAGGCCAGATACGCAGTATTTT.

J is TRBJ1-5 and V is TRBV28, with D uncertain. The CDR3 extends over 12 amino acids. Between the trimmed V and J ends, which lost 4 bases and 4 bases, there was a span of 5 bases. Germline values: CDR1 MDHEN, CDR2 SYDVKM. The CDR3: CASSWANQPQHF. The DNA of the CDR3 is TGTGCCAGCAGTTGGGCAAATCAGCCCCAGCATTTT.

This chain connects TRBV5-5 to TRBJ1-2, with TRBD1 matching 8 bases. The CDR3 covers 17 residues. Germline V gives CDR1 SGHKS, CDR2 YYEKEE (reference sequence). Losses at the gene ends were 4 bases for V and 4 bases for J; bases not matched to a gene: 15. CDR3 bases: TGTGCCAGCAGCCACAGACCAGGGGGCTGGAGTAGCTATGGCTACACCTTC. This translates into CASSHRPGGWSSYGYTF.

The V and J genes are TRBV27 and TRBJ1-2, with TRBD1 as a possible D gene (6 bases). The V end lost 6 bases, the J end lost 2 bases, and 16 bases lay between the germline ends. The CDR3 loop spans 15 amino acids. Germline-derived CDR1 and CDR2 are MNHEY and SMNVEV (reference sequence). In DNA form, the CDR3 reads TGTGCCAGCAGCCTACAGGGAGGGAGGAACTATGGCTACACCTTC. It specifies CASSLQGGRNYGYTF.

The genes are TRBV18 and TRBJ2-2, with 10 bases aligning to TRBD1. This CDR3 region has 16 residues. Germline V gene lookup returns CDR1 KGHSH and CDR2 LQKENI. J lost 4 bases, V lost 0 bases, and 2 bases had no gene match. CDR3 in amino acids: CASSPPTGGTTGELFF. In DNA form, the CDR3 reads TGTGCCAGCTCACCACCGACAGGGGGCACCACCGGGGAGCTGTTTTTT.

This chain links TRBV9 with TRBJ2-7, with a weak D call TRBD1 (5 bases). Germline CDR1 SGDLS, CDR2 YYNGEE. V was cut by 0 bases and J by 2 bases, with 9 bases left in between. CDR3 length: 14 residues. CDR3 protein: CASSVEQAPYEQYF. DNA of the CDR3: TGTGCCAGCAGCGTAGAACAGGCCCCCTACGAGCAGTACTTC.

The chain employs TRBV12-5 and TRBJ1-1; unclear D gene. This CDR3 has 12 residues. The germline V and J ends were trimmed by 6 bases and 7 bases, with 12 bases remaining between them. Germline CDR1 reads LGHNT; CDR2 reads FRNRAP. This CDR3 reads CASGTGSNEAFF. The CDR3 region has the DNA TGTGCTAGTGGAACCGGGAGTAATGAAGCTTTCTTT.

The chain recombines TRBV5-4 with TRBJ2-1, with 10 bases aligning to TRBD1. The CDR3 loop spans 16 amino acids. The J segment lost 10 bases and the V segment lost 4 bases, leaving 14 bases of the junction unmatched. Per the germline V gene, CDR1 is SGHNT and CDR2 is YYREEE (reference sequence). The CDR3 DNA follows: TGTGCCAGCAGCCTACCGACCCGGGACAGGGGACGGGAGCAGTTCTTC. The encoded protein is CASSLPTRDRGREQFF.

The chain employs TRBV24-1 and TRBJ1-5; 8 bases map to TRBD1. The CDR3 spans 15 residues. Germline V gene sequence: CDR1 KGHDR, CDR2 SFDVKD. Trimming removed 9 bases from V and 1 base from J; junction bases left unmatched: 7. CDR3 protein: CATRAGGLSNQPQHF. CDR3 in DNA: TGTGCCACCCGGGCAGGGGGCCTAAGCAATCAGCCCCAGCATTTT.

The rearrangement links TRBV19 to TRBJ1-5; 9 bases line up with TRBD1. This CDR3 region has 17 residues. Germline V gene lookup returns CDR1 LNHDA and CDR2 SQIVND (reference sequence). V shed 4 bases, J shed 0 bases, and the junction held 7 bases outside the gene matches. CDR3 amino acids: CASSRTGGGDSNQPQHF. The CDR3 region has the DNA TGTGCCAGTAGTAGAACAGGGGGCGGTGATAGCAATCAGCCCCAGCATTTT.

This clone was observed a handful of times. V is TRBV11-2 and J is TRBJ1-4; 7 bases are shared with TRBD1. This CDR3 region has 15 residues. Germline V gene lookup returns CDR1 SGHAT and CDR2 FQNNGV. V lost 4 bases to trimming and J lost 8 bases; unmatched junction nucleotides: 10. CDR3 DNA sequence: TGTGCCAGCAGCTCACAGGGGCACATTGGGGAAAAACTGTTTTTT. Amino acid sequence: CASSSQGHIGEKLFF.

The rearrangement uses TRBV10-3 and TRBJ2-7, with 9 bases lining up with TRBD1. Germline CDR1 reads ENHRY; CDR2 reads SYGVKD. V shed 6 bases and J 3 bases; nucleotides not matched to a gene: 6. This CDR3 is built from 14 residues. The CDR3 DNA reads as TGTGCCATCAGCCCCGGGACAGGGCGCTACGAGCAGTACTTC. It codes for CAISPGTGRYEQYF.

This chain joins TRBV2 and TRBJ1-4; D gene ambiguous. Trimming pared 6 bases from V and 0 bases from J, leaving 8 bases between. CDR1 is SNHLY, CDR2 FYNNEI, per germline. This CDR3 comprises 14 residues. The DNA of the CDR3 is TGTGCCAGCAGCACCGGAGCAACTAATGAAAAACTGTTTTTT. Its translation is CASSTGATNEKLFF.

V is TRBV10-3 and J is TRBJ1-3; D might be TRBD1 (5 bases). The V gene's germline CDR1 is ENHRY and CDR2 SYGVKD. The CDR3 is 15 residues long. V was clipped by 6 bases and J by 0 bases, with 12 bases between them. As DNA, the CDR3 is TGTGCCATCAGATTTCAGGGAATCTCTGGAAACACCATATATTTT. As protein: CAIRFQGISGNTIYF.

This chain joins TRBV4-1 and TRBJ1-1; D gene unclear. Germline CDR1 MGHRA, CDR2 YSYEKL. The CDR3 totals 12 residues. Trimming stripped 4 bases from V and 2 bases from J, with 5 bases between. In DNA form, the CDR3 reads TGCGCCAGCAGCCGAACTAACACTGAAGCTTTCTTT. This sequence encodes CASSRTNTEAFF.

The chain joins TRBV6-2 or TRBV6-3 to TRBJ2-7; D gene unclear. The germline V gene has CDR1 MNHEY and CDR2 SVGEGT. The CDR3 contains 13 residues. V was shortened by 5 bases and J by 0 bases, with 8 bases between the two germline ends. CDR3 DNA sequence: TGTGCCAGCAGTCGCACAGCCTCCTACGAGCAGTACTTC. It translates to CASSRTASYEQYF.